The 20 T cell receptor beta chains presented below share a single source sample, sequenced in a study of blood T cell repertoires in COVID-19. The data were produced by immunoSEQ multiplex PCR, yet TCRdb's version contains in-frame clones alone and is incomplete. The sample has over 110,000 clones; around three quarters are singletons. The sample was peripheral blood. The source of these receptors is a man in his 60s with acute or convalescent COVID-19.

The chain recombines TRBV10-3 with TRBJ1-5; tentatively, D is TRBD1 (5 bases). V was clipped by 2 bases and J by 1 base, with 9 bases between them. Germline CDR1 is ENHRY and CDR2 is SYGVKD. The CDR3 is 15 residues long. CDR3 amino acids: CAISEGGGSNQPQHF. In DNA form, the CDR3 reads TGTGCCATCAGTGAGGGGGGAGGAAGCAATCAGCCCCAGCATTTT.

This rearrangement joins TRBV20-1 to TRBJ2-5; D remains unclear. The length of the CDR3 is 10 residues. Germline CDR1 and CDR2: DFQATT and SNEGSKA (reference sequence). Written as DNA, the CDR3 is TGCAGCGTCGAGGAAGAGACCCAGTACTTC. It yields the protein CSVEEETQYF.

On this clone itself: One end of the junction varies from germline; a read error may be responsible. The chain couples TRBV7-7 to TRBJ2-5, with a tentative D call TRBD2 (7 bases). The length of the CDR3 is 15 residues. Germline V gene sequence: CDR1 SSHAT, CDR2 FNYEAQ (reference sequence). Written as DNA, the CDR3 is TGTGCTAGCAGCTTGGGAGGGGGAAATTCGGAGACCCAGTACTTC. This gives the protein CASSLGGGNSETQYF.

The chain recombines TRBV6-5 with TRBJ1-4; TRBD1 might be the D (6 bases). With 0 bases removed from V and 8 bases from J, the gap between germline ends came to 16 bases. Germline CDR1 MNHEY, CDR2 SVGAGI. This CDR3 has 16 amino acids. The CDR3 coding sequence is TGTGCCAGCAGTTACTCGAAGGCGCAGGGGTGGGAAAAACTGTTTTTT. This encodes CASSYSKAQGWEKLFF.

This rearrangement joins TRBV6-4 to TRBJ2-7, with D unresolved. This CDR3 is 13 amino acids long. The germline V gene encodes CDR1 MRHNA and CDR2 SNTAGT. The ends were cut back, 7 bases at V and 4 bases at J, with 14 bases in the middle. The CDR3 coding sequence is TGTGCCAGCACTCCACAGAAGCCGTACGAGCAGTACTTC. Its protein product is CASTPQKPYEQYF.

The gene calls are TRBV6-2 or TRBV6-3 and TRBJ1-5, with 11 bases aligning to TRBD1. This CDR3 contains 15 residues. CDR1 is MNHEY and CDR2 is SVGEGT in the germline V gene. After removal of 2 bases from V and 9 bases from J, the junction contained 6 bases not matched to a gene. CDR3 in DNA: TGTGCCAGCAGTTACGGGACAGGGGGTGGGATGCCCCAGCATTTT. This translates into CASSYGTGGGMPQHF.

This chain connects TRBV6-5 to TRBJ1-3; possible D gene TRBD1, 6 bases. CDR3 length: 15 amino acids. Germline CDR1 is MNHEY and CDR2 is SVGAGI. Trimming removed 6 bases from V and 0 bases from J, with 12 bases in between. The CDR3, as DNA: TGTGCCAGCAGATCCGGACAGTTCTCTGGAAACACCATATATTTT. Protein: CASRSGQFSGNTIYF.

This chain's CDR3 is CASSLREYGYTF. CDR3 nucleotides: TGTGCCAGCAGCCTCCGGGAATATGGCTACACCTTC. The chain carries TRBV7-9 and TRBJ1-2, with no clear D. Germline CDR1 SEHNR, CDR2 FQNEAQ (reference sequence). The CDR3 is 12 residues long. The V end lost 5 bases, the J end lost 5 bases, and 9 bases lay between the germline ends.

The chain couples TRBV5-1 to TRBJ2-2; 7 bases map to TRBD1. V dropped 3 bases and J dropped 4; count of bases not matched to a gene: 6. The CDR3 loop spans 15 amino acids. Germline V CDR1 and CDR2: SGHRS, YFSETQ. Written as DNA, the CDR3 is TGCGCCAGCAGCTCGAGGACAGGTCCCACCGGGGAGCTGTTTTTT. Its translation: CASSSRTGPTGELFF.

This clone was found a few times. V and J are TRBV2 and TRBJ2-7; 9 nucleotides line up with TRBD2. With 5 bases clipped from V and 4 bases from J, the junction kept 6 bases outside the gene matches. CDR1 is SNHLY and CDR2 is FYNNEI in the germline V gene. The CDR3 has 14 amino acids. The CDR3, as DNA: TGTGCCAGCAGTCTGGTAGCGGGGGCATACGAGCAGTACTTC. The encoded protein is CASSLVAGAYEQYF.

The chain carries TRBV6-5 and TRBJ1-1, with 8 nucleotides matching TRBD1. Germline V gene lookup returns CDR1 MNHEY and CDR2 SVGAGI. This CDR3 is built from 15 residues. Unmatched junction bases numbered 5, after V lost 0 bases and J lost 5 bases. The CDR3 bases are TGTGCCAGCAGTTACTCGATTACAGGGGGGACTGAAGCTTTCTTT. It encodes CASSYSITGGTEAFF.

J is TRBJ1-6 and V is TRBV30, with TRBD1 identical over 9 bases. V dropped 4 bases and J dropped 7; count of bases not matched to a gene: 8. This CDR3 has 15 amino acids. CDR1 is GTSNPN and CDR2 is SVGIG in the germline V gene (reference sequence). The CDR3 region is CAWTTAGTGNSPLHF. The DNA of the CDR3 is TGTGCCTGGACCACGGCCGGGACAGGGAATTCACCCCTCCACTTT. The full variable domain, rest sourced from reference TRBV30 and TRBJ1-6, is SQTIHQWPATLVQPVGSPLSLECTVEGTSNPNLYWYRQAAGRGLQLLFYSVGIGQISSEVPQNLSASRPQDRQFILSSKKLLLSDSGFYLCAWTTAGTGNSPLHFGNGTRLTVT.

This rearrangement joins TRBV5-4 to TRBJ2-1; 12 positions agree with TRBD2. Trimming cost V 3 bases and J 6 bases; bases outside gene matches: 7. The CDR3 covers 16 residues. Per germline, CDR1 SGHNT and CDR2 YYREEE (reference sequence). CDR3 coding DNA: TGTGCCAGCAGCTCCGGACTAGCGGGACGCGCCAATGAGCAGTTCTTC. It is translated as CASSSGLAGRANEQFF.

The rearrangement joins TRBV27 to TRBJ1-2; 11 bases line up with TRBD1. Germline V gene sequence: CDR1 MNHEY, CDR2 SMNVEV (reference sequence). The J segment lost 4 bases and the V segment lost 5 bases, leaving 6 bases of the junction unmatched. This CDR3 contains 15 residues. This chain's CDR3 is CASSTSGTGGYGYTF. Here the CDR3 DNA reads TGTGCCAGCAGTACATCCGGGACAGGGGGCTATGGCTACACCTTC.

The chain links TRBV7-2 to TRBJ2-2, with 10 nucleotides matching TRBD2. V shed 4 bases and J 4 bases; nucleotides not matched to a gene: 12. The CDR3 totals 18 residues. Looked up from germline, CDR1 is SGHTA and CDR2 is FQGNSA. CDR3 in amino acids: CASSWWTSGWGGTGELFF. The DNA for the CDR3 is TGTGCCAGCAGCTGGTGGACTAGCGGTTGGGGGGGCACCGGGGAGCTGTTTTTT.

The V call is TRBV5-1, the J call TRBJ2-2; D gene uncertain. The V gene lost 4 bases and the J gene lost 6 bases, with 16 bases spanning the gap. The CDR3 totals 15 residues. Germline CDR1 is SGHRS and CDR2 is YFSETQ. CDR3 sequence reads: CASSETPLFPGELFF. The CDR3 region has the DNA TGCGCCAGCAGCGAAACGCCACTATTTCCCGGGGAGCTGTTTTTT.

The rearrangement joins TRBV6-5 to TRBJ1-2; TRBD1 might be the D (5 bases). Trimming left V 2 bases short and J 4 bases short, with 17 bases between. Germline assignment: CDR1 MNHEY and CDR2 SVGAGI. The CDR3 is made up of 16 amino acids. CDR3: CASSYAPGGEIYGYTF. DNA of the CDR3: TGTGCCAGCAGTTACGCCCCCGGGGGGGAGATCTATGGCTACACCTTC.

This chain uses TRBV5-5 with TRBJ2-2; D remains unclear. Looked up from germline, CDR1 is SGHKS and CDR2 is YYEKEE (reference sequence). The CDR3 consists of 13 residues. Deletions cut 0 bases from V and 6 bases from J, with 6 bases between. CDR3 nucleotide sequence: TGTGCCAGCAGCTTGGCTCGGGCCGGGGAGCTGTTTTTT. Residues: CASSLARAGELFF. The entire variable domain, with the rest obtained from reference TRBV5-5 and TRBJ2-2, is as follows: DAGVTQSPTHLIKTRGQQVTLRCSPISGHKSVSWYQQVLGQGPQFIFQYYEKEERGRGNFPDRFSARQFPNYSSELNVNALLLGDSALYLCASSLARAGELFFGEGSRLTVL.

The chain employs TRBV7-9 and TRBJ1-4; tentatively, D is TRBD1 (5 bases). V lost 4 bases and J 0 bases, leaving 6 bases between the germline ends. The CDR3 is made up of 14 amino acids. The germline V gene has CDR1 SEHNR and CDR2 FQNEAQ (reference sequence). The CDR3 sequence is CASSSGATNEKLFF. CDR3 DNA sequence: TGTGCCAGCAGCTCGGGGGCAACTAATGAAAAACTGTTTTTT.

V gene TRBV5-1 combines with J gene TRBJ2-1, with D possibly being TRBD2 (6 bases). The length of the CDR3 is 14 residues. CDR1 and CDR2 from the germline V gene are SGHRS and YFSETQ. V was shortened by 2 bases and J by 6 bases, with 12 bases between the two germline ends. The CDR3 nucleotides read TGCGCCAGCAGCTTAACTAGCACGGCCAATGAGCAGTTCTTC. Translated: CASSLTSTANEQFF.